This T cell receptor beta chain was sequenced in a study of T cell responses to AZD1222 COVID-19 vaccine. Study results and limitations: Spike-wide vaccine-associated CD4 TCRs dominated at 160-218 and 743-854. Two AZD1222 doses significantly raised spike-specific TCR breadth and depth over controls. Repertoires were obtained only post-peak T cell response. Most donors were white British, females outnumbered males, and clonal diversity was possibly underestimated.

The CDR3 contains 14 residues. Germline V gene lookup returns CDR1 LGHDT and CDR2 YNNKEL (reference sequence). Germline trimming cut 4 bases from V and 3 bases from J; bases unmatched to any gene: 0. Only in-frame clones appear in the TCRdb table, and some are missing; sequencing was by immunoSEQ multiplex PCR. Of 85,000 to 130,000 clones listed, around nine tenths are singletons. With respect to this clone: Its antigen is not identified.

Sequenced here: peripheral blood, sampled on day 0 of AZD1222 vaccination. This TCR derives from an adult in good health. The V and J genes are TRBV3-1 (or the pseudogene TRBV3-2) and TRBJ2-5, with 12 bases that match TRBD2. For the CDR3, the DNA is TGTGCCAGCAGCCGACTAGCGGGAGAAGAGACCCAGTACTTC. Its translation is CASSRLAGEETQYF.